The text below deals with one T cell receptor (beta chain). What antigen it recognizes has not been identified. No per-base quality is available; no much larger clone lies one base away. This entry belongs to a study of blood T cell repertoires in COVID-19 (dated by TCRdb to the early 2020s). Background on the whole study: The collaborator samples originated in the United States, Italy and Spain and spanned the acute and convalescent phases of COVID-19. Where HLA class I and class II types were available, the types were taken from metadata supplied by the sample provider, not from assay-based typing. The repertoires were released in a freely available public database intended as a resource for research on the immune response to SARS-CoV-2. The dataset comprised deeply sampled blood TCRbeta repertoires from subjects exposed to, actively infected with, or recovered from COVID-19. Samples came from the ongoing ImmuneRACE study (first 160 participants) plus 1,254 subjects from 6 global collaborators. The material from the prospective study consisted of cDNA or gDNA derived from T cells, B-cell-depleted T cells, or PBMCs. A de-identified subject ID, COVID-19 status, age in years and sex were almost always included in the sample metadata. The study at large found these results: Clinical and demographic metadata were provided uncurated, with the amount varying by source and participant.

TCRbeta CDR3 regions were amplified from genomic DNA using the immunoSEQ Assay, a bias-controlled multiplex PCR. On the authors' methods: Within the assay, amplification of reference gene primers was used to estimate how many nucleated cells each sample contained. To quantify the absolute abundance of each unique TCRbeta CDR3 rearrangement, sequence reads were collapsed and filtered. Productive Simpson clonality was computed per sample as the square root of Simpson's diversity index over productive rearrangements. What TCRdb holds here is the immuneACCESS table cut down to in-frame rearrangements. Part of the clones is not present; checked against another copy, under half of the missing clones reflect an unresolved V gene, and the others are unexplained. V and J calls and clone size follow that table, whereas D and trimming were derived from the DNA. Across this sample there are approximately 300,000 clones, with over 75% seen only once. Jointly, the top ten make up 10% of the sample.

Enrolling through a virtual design, the prospective study's participants ranged in age from roughly 18 to 95 years and lived across roughly 23 United States geographic areas. In the prospective study, participants were assigned to cohorts based on the clinical history participants reported in a screening survey and a study questionnaire. ImmuneRACE Cohort 3 recovered participants were defined by two consecutive negative NP/OP PCR tests, healthcare professional clearance, or symptom resolution. Each participant in the prospective study had whole blood, serum and a nasopharyngeal or oropharyngeal swab collected by mobile phlebotomists. Over an approximately two-month period, participants in the prospective study had the option of providing additional blood draws and questionnaires. Prospective study blood samples were shipped either frozen or at room temperature before DNA extraction. CDR1 and CDR2, looked up from the germline V gene (reference sequence), are LGHDT and YNNKEL. V is shortened by 2 bases, J by 4 bases, and the region joining them spans 17 bases. From cysteine to phenylalanine, the CDR3 is 16 amino acids long. The kept DNA is CDR3 alone, 48 bases in frame from the first base.

This chain is built from TRBV3-1 (or the pseudogene TRBV3-2) and TRBJ1-2; TRBD1 might be the D gene, on 6 matching bases. The sequenced sample was PBMCs or T cells enriched from blood (not recorded which). The clonotype originates from a young woman who had recovered from COVID-19. This receptor carries the CDR3 CASSQIYRVQGYGYTF. The nucleotide sequence reads as follows: TGTGCCAGCAGCCAAATTTACAGGGTGCAGGGCTATGGCTACACCTTC.